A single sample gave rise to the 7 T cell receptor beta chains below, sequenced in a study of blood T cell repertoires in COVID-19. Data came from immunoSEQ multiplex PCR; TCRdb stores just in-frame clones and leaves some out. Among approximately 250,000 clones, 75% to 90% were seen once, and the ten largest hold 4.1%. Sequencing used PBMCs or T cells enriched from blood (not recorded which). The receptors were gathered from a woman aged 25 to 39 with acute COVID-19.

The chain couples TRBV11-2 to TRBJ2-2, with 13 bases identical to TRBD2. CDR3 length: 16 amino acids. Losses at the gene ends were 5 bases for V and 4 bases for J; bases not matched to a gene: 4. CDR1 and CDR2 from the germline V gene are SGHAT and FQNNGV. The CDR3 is CASSQTSGRSTGELFF. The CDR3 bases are TGTGCCAGCAGCCAGACTAGCGGGAGGTCCACCGGGGAGCTGTTTTTT.

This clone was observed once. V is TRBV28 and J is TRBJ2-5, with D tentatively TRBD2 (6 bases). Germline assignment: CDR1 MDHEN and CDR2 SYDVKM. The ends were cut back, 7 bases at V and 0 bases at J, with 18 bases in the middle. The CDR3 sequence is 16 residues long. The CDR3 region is CASTSPFAGHQETQYF. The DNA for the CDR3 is TGTGCCAGCACCTCTCCCTTCGCGGGACACCAAGAGACCCAGTACTTC.

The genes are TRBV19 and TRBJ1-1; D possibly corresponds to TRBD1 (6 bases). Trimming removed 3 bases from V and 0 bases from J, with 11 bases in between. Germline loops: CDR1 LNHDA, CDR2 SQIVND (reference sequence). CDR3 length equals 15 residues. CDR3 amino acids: CASSIQTGLNTEAFF. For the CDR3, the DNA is TGTGCCAGTAGTATTCAGACAGGTTTGAACACTGAAGCTTTCTTT.

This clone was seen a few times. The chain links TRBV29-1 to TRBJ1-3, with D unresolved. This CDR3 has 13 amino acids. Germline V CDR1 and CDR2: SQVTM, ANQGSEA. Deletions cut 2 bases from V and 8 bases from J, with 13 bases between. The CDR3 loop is CSVESQSGYTIYF. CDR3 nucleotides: TGCAGCGTTGAAAGCCAGTCGGGGTACACCATATATTTT.

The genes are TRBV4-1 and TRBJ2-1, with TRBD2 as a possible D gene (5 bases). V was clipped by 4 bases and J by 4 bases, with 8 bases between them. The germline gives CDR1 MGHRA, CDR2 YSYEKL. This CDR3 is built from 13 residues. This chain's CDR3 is CASSPDLYNEQFF. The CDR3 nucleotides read TGCGCCAGCAGCCCGGACTTATACAATGAGCAGTTCTTC.

Here the CDR3 reads CASSLREGPVYEQYF. CDR3 DNA sequence: TGTGCCAGCAGTTTAAGGGAGGGCCCGGTATACGAGCAGTACTTC. The chain uses TRBV28 and TRBJ2-7; 7 bases are shared with TRBD2. Per the germline V gene, CDR1 is MDHEN and CDR2 is SYDVKM. The CDR3 has 15 residues. Trimming removed 2 bases from V and 4 bases from J; junction bases left unmatched: 8.

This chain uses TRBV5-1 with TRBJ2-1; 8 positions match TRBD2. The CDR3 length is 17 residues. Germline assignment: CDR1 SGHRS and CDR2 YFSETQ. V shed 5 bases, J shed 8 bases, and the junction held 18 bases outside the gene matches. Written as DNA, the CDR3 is TGCGCCAGCAGACAAGACTTTAGCGGGACGCTATTGGATGAGCAGTTCTTC. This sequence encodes CASRQDFSGTLLDEQFF.